These 18 T cell receptor beta chains were all obtained from the same sample, sequenced in a study of OX40 agonist ivuxolimab in advanced cancers. Libraries were prepared by immunoSEQ multiplex PCR; TCRdb keeps only in-frame clonotypes and omits some of them. The profile covers approximately 40,000 clones, with 82% appearing a single time and 7.6% taken by the ten largest. The specimen comprised CD4+ or CD8+ T cells sorted from blood, sampled in a trial of the OX40 agonist ivuxolimab. The receptors derive from an adult with an advanced solid tumor such as melanoma, head and neck, liver or kidney cancer.

The rearrangement joins TRBV7-2 to TRBJ2-7; 10 bases line up with TRBD2. Germline CDR1 SGHTA, CDR2 FQGNSA. The CDR3 is 16 amino acids. The J segment lost 3 bases and the V segment lost 3 bases, leaving 8 bases of the junction unmatched. The CDR3 coding sequence is TGTGCCAGCAGCTTTCGAGCGGGAGGGACGATCTACGAGCAGTACTTC. It is translated as CASSFRAGGTIYEQYF.

V and J are TRBV5-1 and TRBJ2-3, with 8 bases aligning to TRBD2. CDR1 and CDR2 (germline): SGHRS, YFSETQ. The CDR3 is made up of 15 amino acids. With V trimmed by 2 bases and J by 4 bases, 6 bases remained unmatched. CDR3 nucleotide sequence: TGCGCCAGCAGCTTAATTGGGACTAGGGCAGATACGCAGTATTTT. Its protein is CASSLIGTRADTQYF. Full variable domain (rest looked up from reference TRBV5-1 and TRBJ2-3): KAGVTQTPRYLIKTRGQQVTLSCSPISGHRSVSWYQQTPGQGLQFLFEYFSETQRNKGNFPGRFSGRQFSNSRSEMNVSTLELGDSALYLCASSLIGTRADTQYFGPGTRLTVL.

This clone came up once. This chain uses TRBV27 with TRBJ1-1; TRBD1 aligns across 9 bases. This CDR3 has 16 residues. Germline V gene data show CDR1 as MNHEY and CDR2 as SMNVEV (reference sequence). V shed 3 bases and J 0 bases; nucleotides not matched to a gene: 5. For the CDR3, the DNA is TGTGCCAGCAGTTTGGGACAGGGAGGGATGAACACTGAAGCTTTCTTT. Translating it yields CASSLGQGGMNTEAFF.

The chain uses TRBV5-1 and TRBJ2-2; D unresolved. The CDR3 extends over 16 amino acids. CDR1 SGHRS and CDR2 YFSETQ come from the germline V gene. V was trimmed by 0 bases and J by 0 bases, leaving 9 bases between them. The CDR3 region is CASSLASNANTGELFF. CDR3 bases: TGCGCCAGCAGCTTGGCCTCTAACGCGAACACCGGGGAGCTGTTTTTT.

This chain links TRBV11-3 with TRBJ1-5, with D possibly matching TRBD1 (6 bases). Germline V gene data show CDR1 as SGHNT and CDR2 as YENEEA. The CDR3 covers 15 residues. Deletions cut 2 bases from V and 1 base from J, with 9 bases between. DNA for the CDR3: TGTGCCAGCAGCTTATACAGGGCAAGCAATCAGCCCCAGCATTTT. Residues: CASSLYRASNQPQHF.

Only a few counts were recorded for this clone. This chain connects TRBV5-1 to TRBJ2-1, with D maybe TRBD2 (5 bases). The CDR3 length is 13 residues. Germline CDR1 SGHRS, CDR2 YFSETQ. V shed 0 bases and J shed 7 bases, with 8 bases lying between them. CDR3 sequence: CASSLGGENEQFF. In nucleotides, the CDR3 is TGCGCCAGCAGCTTGGGTGGGGAGAATGAGCAGTTCTTC.

The chain links TRBV19 to TRBJ1-1, with TRBD1 matching 9 bases. CDR1 and CDR2 from the germline V gene are LNHDA and SQIVND (reference sequence). This CDR3 is built from 16 residues. After removal of 8 bases from V and 0 bases from J, the junction contained 10 bases not matched to a gene. CDR3 residues: CASSTGTGFMNTEAFF. The CDR3 DNA reads as TGTGCCAGTTCTACCGGGACAGGGTTCATGAACACTGAAGCTTTCTTT.

The chain employs TRBV9 and TRBJ2-7, with TRBD2 as a possible D gene (5 bases). The CDR3 loop spans 14 amino acids. V shed 0 bases and J shed 0 bases, with 7 bases lying between them. Germline CDR1 SGDLS, CDR2 YYNGEE. As DNA, the CDR3 is TGTGCCAGCAGCGTAGCCAGCGGCTCCTACGAGCAGTACTTC. Protein: CASSVASGSYEQYF.

This clone has just one count. The CDR3 sequence is CASSDRTSGKETQYF. The CDR3 region has the DNA TGTGCCAGCAGCGACCGGACTAGCGGGAAAGAGACCCAGTACTTC. The rearrangement links TRBV7-9 to TRBJ2-5; 12 bases map to TRBD2. CDR1 SEHNR and CDR2 FQNEAQ come from the germline V gene (reference sequence). The V and J ends lost 5 bases and 3 bases, in that order; junction bases with no gene match: 4. The CDR3 is 15 amino acids.

This chain joins TRBV30 and TRBJ2-7, with 13 bases matching TRBD2. Trimming removed 1 base from V and 0 bases from J; junction bases left unmatched: 6. Germline V gene lookup returns CDR1 GTSNPN and CDR2 SVGIG (reference sequence). This CDR3 has 17 amino acids. The CDR3 bases are TGTGCCTGGAGTGCCCTCACTAGCGGGAGGGCCTCCTACGAGCAGTACTTC. Encoded protein: CAWSALTSGRASYEQYF.

This chain uses TRBV19 with TRBJ2-4; a possible D gene is TRBD1 (5 bases). Germline CDR1 LNHDA, CDR2 SQIVND (reference sequence). The V and J ends lost 3 bases and 0 bases respectively, with 15 bases between them. The CDR3 loop spans 17 amino acids. The CDR3 loop reads CASSIMGQGAAKNIQYF. The CDR3 DNA reads as TGTGCCAGTAGTATTATGGGGCAGGGCGCAGCCAAAAACATTCAGTACTTC.

CDR3 in DNA: TGCGCCAGCAGCTTAACAACTGGGGCCAACGTCCTGACTTTC. As protein: CASSLTTGANVLTF. This sequence joins TRBV5-1 and TRBJ2-6, with D unclear. V was shortened by 2 bases and J by 2 bases, with 5 bases between the two germline ends. Germline V gives CDR1 SGHRS, CDR2 YFSETQ. This CDR3 has 14 amino acids.

The gene calls are TRBV20-1 and TRBJ2-3; D is unresolved. Germline assignment: CDR1 DFQATT and CDR2 SNEGSKA (reference sequence). Trimming left V 2 bases short and J 6 bases short, with 6 bases between. This CDR3 comprises 11 residues. The CDR3 DNA reads TGCAGTGCTAGACCCCAGGATACGCAGTATTTT. Its translation is CSARPQDTQYF.

This chain's CDR3 is CASSSRQGVRLLNTEAFF. DNA of the CDR3: TGTGCCAGCAGCTCAAGACAGGGGGTCCGACTTCTGAACACTGAAGCTTTCTTT. The rearrangement links TRBV7-9 to TRBJ1-1; TRBD1 matches 9 bases. The CDR3 is made up of 18 amino acids. Germline CDR1 reads SEHNR; CDR2 reads FQNEAQ (reference sequence). With 4 bases clipped from V and 0 bases from J, the junction kept 12 bases outside the gene matches. Supplemented by reference TRBV7-9 and TRBJ1-1, the full variable domain reads DTGVSQNPRHKITKRGQNVTFRCDPISEHNRLYWYRQTLGQGPEFLTYFQNEAQLEKSRLLSDRFSAERPKGSFSTLEIQRTEQGDSAMYLCASSSRQGVRLLNTEAFFGQGTRLTVV.

The chain employs TRBV19 and TRBJ1-2; unclear D gene. The germline V gene has CDR1 LNHDA and CDR2 SQIVND (reference sequence). Between the trimmed V and J ends, which lost 2 bases and 4 bases, there was a span of 11 bases. This CDR3 is built from 14 residues. This CDR3 reads CASSIFGSVYGYTF. For the CDR3, the DNA is TGTGCCAGTAGTATATTCGGATCGGTCTATGGCTACACCTTC.

The rearrangement uses TRBV5-1 and TRBJ2-6, with a tentative D call TRBD1 (5 bases). CDR3 size: 15 residues. In germline, CDR1 is SGHRS, CDR2 YFSETQ. The V end lost 4 bases, the J end lost 0 bases, and 8 bases lay between the germline ends. The CDR3 loop reads CASSIQGSGANVLTF. CDR3 nucleotides: TGCGCCAGCAGCATCCAGGGCTCTGGGGCCAACGTCCTGACTTTC.

This sequence joins TRBV7-2 and TRBJ2-3; D uncertain. This CDR3 contains 12 residues. V gave up 1 base and J gave up 1 base, with 0 bases separating them. From germline, CDR1 is SGHTA and CDR2 FQGNSA. The CDR3 loop reads CASSLGTDTQYF. In DNA form, the CDR3 reads TGTGCCAGCAGCTTAGGCACAGATACGCAGTATTTT.

This rearrangement joins TRBV7-9 to TRBJ1-1; unclear D gene. The germline CDR1 and CDR2 sequences are SEHNR and FQNEAQ (reference sequence). This CDR3 comprises 13 residues. Trimming took 3 bases from V and 4 from J, leaving 9 bases between them. CDR3 nucleotides: TGTGCCAGCAGCTTCCAGCGGGGCACTGAAGCTTTCTTT. Translating gives CASSFQRGTEAFF.